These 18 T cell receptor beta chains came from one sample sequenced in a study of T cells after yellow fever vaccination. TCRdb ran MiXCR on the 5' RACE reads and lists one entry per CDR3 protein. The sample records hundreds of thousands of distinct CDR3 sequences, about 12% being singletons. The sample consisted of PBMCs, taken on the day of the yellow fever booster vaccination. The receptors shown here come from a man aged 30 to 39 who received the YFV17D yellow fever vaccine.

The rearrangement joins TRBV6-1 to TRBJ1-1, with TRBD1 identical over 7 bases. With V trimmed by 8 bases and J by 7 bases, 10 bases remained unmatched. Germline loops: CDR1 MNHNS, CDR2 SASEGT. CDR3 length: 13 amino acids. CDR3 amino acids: CASSDRVSSEAFF. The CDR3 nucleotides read TGTGCCAGCTCAGACAGGGTGTCGAGTGAAGCTTTCTTT.

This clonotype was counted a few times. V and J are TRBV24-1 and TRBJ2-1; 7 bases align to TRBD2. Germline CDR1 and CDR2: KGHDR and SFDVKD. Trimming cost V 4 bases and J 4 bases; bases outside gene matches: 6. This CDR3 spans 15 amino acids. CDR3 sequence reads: CATSDSGGVYNEQFF. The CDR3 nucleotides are TGTGCCACCAGTGACTCTGGGGGGGTTTACAATGAGCAGTTCTTC.

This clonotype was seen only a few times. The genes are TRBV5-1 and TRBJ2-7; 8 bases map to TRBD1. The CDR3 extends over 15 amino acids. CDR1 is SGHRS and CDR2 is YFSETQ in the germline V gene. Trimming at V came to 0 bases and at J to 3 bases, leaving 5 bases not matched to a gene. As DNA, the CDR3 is TGCGCCAGCAGCTTGGGCCCCGGACAGGGCTACGAGCAGTACTTC. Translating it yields CASSLGPGQGYEQYF.

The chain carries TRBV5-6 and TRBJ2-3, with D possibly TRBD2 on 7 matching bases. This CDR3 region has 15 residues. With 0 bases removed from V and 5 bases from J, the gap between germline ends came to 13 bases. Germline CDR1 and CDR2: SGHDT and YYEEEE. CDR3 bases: TGTGCCAGCAGCTTGGATCTGAGGGGGGGAGATACGCAGTATTTT. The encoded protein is CASSLDLRGGDTQYF.

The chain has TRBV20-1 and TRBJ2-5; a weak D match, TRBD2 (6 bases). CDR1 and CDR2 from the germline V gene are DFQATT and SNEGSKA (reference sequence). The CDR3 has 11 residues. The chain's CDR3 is CEGREKETQYF. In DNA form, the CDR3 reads TGCGAGGGGCGGGAAAAAGAGACCCAGTACTTC.

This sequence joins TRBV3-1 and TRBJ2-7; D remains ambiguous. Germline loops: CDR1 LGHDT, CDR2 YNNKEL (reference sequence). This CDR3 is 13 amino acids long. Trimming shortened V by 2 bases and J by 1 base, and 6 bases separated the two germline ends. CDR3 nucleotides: TGTGCCAGCAGCCAATACAGATCCTACGAGCAGTACTTC. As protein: CASSQYRSYEQYF.

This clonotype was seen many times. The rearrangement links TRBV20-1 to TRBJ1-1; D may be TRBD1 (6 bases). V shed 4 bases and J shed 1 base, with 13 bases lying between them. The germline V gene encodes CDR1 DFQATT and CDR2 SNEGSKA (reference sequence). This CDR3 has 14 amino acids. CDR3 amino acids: CSAKSTGGNTEAFF. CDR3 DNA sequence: TGCAGTGCTAAGTCGACAGGTGGGAACACTGAAGCTTTCTTT.

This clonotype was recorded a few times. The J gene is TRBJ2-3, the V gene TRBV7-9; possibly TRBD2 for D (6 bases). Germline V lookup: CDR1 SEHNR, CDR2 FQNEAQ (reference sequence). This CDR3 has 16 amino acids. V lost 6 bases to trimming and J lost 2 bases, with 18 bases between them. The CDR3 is CASSSLVQRATDTQYF. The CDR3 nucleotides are TGTGCCAGCAGTTCCTTGGTCCAGCGGGCCACAGATACGCAGTATTTT. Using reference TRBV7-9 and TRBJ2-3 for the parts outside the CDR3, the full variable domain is DTGVSQNPRHKITKRGQNVTFRCDPISEHNRLYWYRQTLGQGPEFLTYFQNEAQLEKSRLLSDRFSAERPKGSFSTLEIQRTEQGDSAMYLCASSSLVQRATDTQYFGPGTRLTVL.

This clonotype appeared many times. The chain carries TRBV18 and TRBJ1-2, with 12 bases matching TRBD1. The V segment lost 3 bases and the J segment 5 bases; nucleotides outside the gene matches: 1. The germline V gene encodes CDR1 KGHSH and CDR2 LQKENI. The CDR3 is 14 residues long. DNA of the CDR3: TGTGCCAGCTCACCGGGACAGGGGGCGTATGGCTACACCTTC. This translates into CASSPGQGAYGYTF.

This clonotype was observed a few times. In DNA, the CDR3 is TGTGCCAGCAGCTTAGTAGGGGGCCCCAGCGGGAAGTCCTATGAGCAGTTCTTC. Translated, it gives CASSLVGGPSGKSYEQFF. The V and J genes are TRBV11-2 and TRBJ2-1; D might be TRBD1 or TRBD2, each matching 7 bases. Germline V CDR1 and CDR2: SGHAT, FQNNGV. The CDR3 is 18 amino acids. V was pared by 1 base and J by 8 bases, with 24 bases between.

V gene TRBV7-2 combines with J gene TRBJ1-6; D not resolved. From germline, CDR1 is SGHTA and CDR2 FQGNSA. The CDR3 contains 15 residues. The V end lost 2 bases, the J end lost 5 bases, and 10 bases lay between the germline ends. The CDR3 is CASSLLNSHNSPLHF. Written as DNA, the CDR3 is TGTGCCAGCAGCTTACTCAACAGTCATAATTCACCCCTCCACTTT.

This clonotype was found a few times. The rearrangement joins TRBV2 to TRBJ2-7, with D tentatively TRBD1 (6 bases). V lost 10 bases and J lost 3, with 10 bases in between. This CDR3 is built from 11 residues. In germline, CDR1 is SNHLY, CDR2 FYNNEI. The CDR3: CAIIQGYEQYF. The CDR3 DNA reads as TGTGCCATAATACAGGGCTACGAGCAGTACTTC.

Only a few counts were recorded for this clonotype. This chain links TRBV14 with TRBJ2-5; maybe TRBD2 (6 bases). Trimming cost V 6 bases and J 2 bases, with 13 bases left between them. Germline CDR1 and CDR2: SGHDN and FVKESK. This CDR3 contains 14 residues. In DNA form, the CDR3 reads TGTGCCAGCAGGCCCGCGGGGTTTCAAGAGACCCAGTACTTC. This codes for CASRPAGFQETQYF.

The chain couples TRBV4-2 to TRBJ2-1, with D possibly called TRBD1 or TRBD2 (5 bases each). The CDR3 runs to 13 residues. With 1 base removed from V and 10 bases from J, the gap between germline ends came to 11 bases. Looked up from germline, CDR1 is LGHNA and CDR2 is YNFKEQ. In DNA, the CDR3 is TGTGCCAGCAGCCAAGGACCTGGGGGAGAGCAGTTCTTC. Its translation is CASSQGPGGEQFF.

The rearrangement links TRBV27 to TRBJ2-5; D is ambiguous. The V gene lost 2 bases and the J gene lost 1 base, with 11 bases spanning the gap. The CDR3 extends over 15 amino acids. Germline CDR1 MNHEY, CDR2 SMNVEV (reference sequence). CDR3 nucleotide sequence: TGTGCCAGCAGTTTAGGCGGCCTTATCCAAGAGACCCAGTACTTC. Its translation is CASSLGGLIQETQYF.

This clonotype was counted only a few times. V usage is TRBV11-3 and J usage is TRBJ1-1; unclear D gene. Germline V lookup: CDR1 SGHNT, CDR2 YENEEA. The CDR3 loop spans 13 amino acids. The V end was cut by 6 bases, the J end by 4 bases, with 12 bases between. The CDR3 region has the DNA TGTGCCAGCAGTATTACTACCGGCACTGAAGCTTTCTTT. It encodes CASSITTGTEAFF.

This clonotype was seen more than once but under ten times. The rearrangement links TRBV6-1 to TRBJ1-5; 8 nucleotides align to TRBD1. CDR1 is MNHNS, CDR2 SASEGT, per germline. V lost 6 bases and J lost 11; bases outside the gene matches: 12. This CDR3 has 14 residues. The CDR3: CASRPRTGIKAQHF. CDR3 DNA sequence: TGTGCCAGCAGACCCCGGACAGGGATTAAGGCCCAGCATTTT.

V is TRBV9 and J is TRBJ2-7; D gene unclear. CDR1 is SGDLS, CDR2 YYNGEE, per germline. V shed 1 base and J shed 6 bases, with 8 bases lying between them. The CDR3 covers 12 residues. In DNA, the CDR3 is TGTGCCAGCAGCGTAACCCCCGGCGAGCAGTACTTC. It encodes CASSVTPGEQYF.